The rows below give T cell receptor beta chains drawn from one sample of a study of CD8 T cells in ankylosing spondylitis. One entry per CDR3 protein, called by TCRdb with MiXCR from the 5' RACE reads. The table includes about 440,000 distinct CDR3 sequences, about 15% detected once. Sequencing was done on a sample of blood, either unsorted or a sorted T cell fraction (not recorded which). All receptors derive from a male donor with ankylosing spondylitis. Both conserved end residues are part of each CDR3. D genes are given only for firm matches. Size tells how often a clone was seen (once, few, many) or the class of an expanded clone, and some rows leave it out.

v_call	j_call	d_call	clone_size	cdr3_nt	cdr3_aa
TRBV3-1	TRBJ1-2	TRBD1	NA	TGTGCCAGCAGCCTTTGGGACAGGGAACTTAGCTATGGCTACACCTTC	CASSLWDRELSYGYTF
TRBV7-2	TRBJ1-5	TRBD1	NA	TGTGCCAGCAGCTTAGCTGGGACAGGGGCCGGCGGTCGTATTCAGCCCCAGCATTTT	CASSLAGTGAGGRIQPQHF
TRBV5-5	TRBJ2-2	TRBD1	few	TGTGCCAGCAGCTGGGCTCCGGGACAGGGGGCCGGGGAGCTGTTTTTT	CASSWAPGQGAGELFF
TRBV5-6	TRBJ2-7	TRBD2	NA	TGTGCCAGCAGCTTGTTATCCGGGGGGGGGTCAGGGAACGAGCAGTACTTC	CASSLLSGGGSGNEQYF
TRBV7-3	TRBJ1-2	NA	NA	TGTGCCAGCAGCTTAGGCTTGGGACCAAGCTATGGCTACACCTTC	CASSLGLGPSYGYTF
TRBV5-1	TRBJ2-1	NA	many	TGCGCCAGCAGCCTGGGAAGTAGCGGTAACAATGAGCAGTTCTTC	CASSLGSSGNNEQFF
TRBV12-3/TRBV12-4	TRBJ1-5	NA	many	TGTGCCAGCAGTTTAGCCTGGGATCAGCCCCAGCATTTT	CASSLAWDQPQHF
TRBV12-3/TRBV12-4	TRBJ2-7	TRBD1	many	TGTGCCAGCCTGGGACAGGGGACCTACGAGCAGTACTTC	CASLGQGTYEQYF
TRBV5-1	TRBJ1-4	NA	few	TGCGCCAGCAGCTCCGGAGGAGTCGGGGCTAATGAAAAACTGTTTTTT	CASSSGGVGANEKLFF
TRBV20-1	TRBJ2-3	NA	few	TGCAGTGCTGACTATGGGGCGGGATTAAGGGATACGCAGTATTTT	CSADYGAGLRDTQYF
TRBV6-1	TRBJ2-2	TRBD2	few	TGTGCCAGCACCTCTAGCGGGAGGGCCAACACCGGGGAGCTGTTTTTT	CASTSSGRANTGELFF
TRBV20-1	TRBJ1-1	NA	few	TGCAGAACCGGGGGGGGATACGAAGCTTTCTTT	CRTGGGYEAFF
TRBV20-1	TRBJ1-1	TRBD1	NA	TGCAGTGCTAGAGACCTGGACAGGTCGGGGGTGGGGGCTTTCTTT	CSARDLDRSGVGAFF
TRBV7-2	TRBJ2-7	NA	few	TGTGCCAGCAGCTCGGTTGGCCAGCGGCGAGAGCAGTACTTC	CASSSVGQRREQYF
TRBV12-3/TRBV12-4	TRBJ2-5	NA	few	TGTGCCAGCAGACTATTCTTCCGGGACCGATGTAAAGAGACCCAGTACTTC	CASRLFFRDRCKETQYF
TRBV28	TRBJ1-6	NA	NA	TGTGCCAGCATCCGGGCAGGGGCCTATTCACCCCTCCACTTT	CASIRAGAYSPLHF
TRBV6-5	TRBJ2-5	TRBD1	few	TGTGCCAGCAGTTACTCGACAGGGTGGGAGACCCAGTACTTC	CASSYSTGWETQYF
TRBV4-2	TRBJ2-1	TRBD2	NA	TGTGCCAGCAGCAATAAGGGACTAGCGGGAGGGGGTATACAGAATGAGCAGTTCTTC	CASSNKGLAGGGIQNEQFF
TRBV7-2	TRBJ2-7	TRBD1	few	TGTGCCAGCAGCCGTGGGGACAGGCCTCCCTACGAGCAGTACTTC	CASSRGDRPPYEQYF
TRBV19	TRBJ1-4	TRBD1	NA	TGTGCCAGTATGCGACAGGGGGCTGGTAATGAAAAACTGTTTTTT	CASMRQGAGNEKLFF
TRBV3-1	TRBJ2-7	NA	many	TGTGCCAGCAGCCAAGAGCGGTACGAGCAGTACTTC	CASSQERYEQYF
TRBV27	TRBJ1-6	NA	many	TGTGCCAGCAGTTTAACGGAATATAATTCACCCCTCCACTTT	CASSLTEYNSPLHF
TRBV7-2	TRBJ2-5	NA	few	TGTGCCAGCAGCTTAGGGGGGACCAGAAAAGAGACCCAGTACTTC	CASSLGGTRKETQYF
TRBV20-1	TRBJ1-4	NA	NA	TGCAGTGCTAGCAAAGGGATGGGTGAAAAACTGTTTTTT	CSASKGMGEKLFF
TRBV12-3/TRBV12-4	TRBJ2-1	NA	NA	TGTGCCAGCAGTTTTCGTAGGGGAAGTGAGCAGTTCTTC	CASSFRRGSEQFF
TRBV19	TRBJ1-2	TRBD1	NA	TGTGCCAGTAACAGGGGATATGGCTACACCTTC	CASNRGYGYTF
TRBV27	TRBJ2-1	TRBD1	NA	TGTGCCAGCAGTCCCAGGGACAGGGGTTTCACTGAGCAGTTCTTC	CASSPRDRGFTEQFF
TRBV20-1	TRBJ1-2	NA	NA	TGCAGTGCTAGTCTGGGAAATGGCTACACCTTC	CSASLGNGYTF
TRBV7-2	TRBJ2-7	NA	NA	TGTGCCAGCAGCCTTCGGGGGAGCAGGGGGAACGAGCAGTACTTC	CASSLRGSRGNEQYF
TRBV18	TRBJ2-1	TRBD1	NA	TGTGCCAGCTCACCACTCCGGGGACAGGGTAACAATGAGCAGTTCTTC	CASSPLRGQGNNEQFF
TRBV27	TRBJ1-2	NA	NA	TGTGCCAGCAGTGGACAGCCTAACTATGGCTACACCTTC	CASSGQPNYGYTF
TRBV27	TRBJ1-2	TRBD1	NA	TGTGCCAGCAGATGGACAGGGGGTAAGGCTAACTATGGCTACACCTTC	CASRWTGGKANYGYTF
TRBV15	TRBJ2-3	TRBD1	NA	TGTGCCACCAGCCGGGACAGGGGGCCCGATACGCAGTATTTT	CATSRDRGPDTQYF
TRBV12-3/TRBV12-4	TRBJ2-7	NA	NA	TGTGCCAGCAGTCTCAACACAGGGAACTACGAGCAGTACTTC	CASSLNTGNYEQYF
TRBV7-8	TRBJ1-1	NA	NA	TGTGCCAGCAGCCCTAAGCCCCACTCAGGAGGGGGAAAAATGAACACTGAAGCTTTCTTT	CASSPKPHSGGGKMNTEAFF
TRBV20-1	TRBJ2-7	TRBD2	few	TGCAGTGTTAATAGCCTAGCGGGGGGCGAGCAGTACTTC	CSVNSLAGGEQYF
TRBV5-1	TRBJ2-7	TRBD1	few	TGCGCCAGCAGCACAACCGGGACAGGGGGCAACGAGCAGTACTTC	CASSTTGTGGNEQYF
TRBV27	TRBJ2-3	NA	NA	TGTGCCAGCAGTTTTTGGGGGACCACAGATACGCAGTATTTT	CASSFWGTTDTQYF
TRBV12-3/TRBV12-4	TRBJ1-1	TRBD1	NA	TGTGCCAGCAGTTTGACAGGGCCGGGCACTGAAGCTTTCTTT	CASSLTGPGTEAFF
TRBV5-1	TRBJ2-7	NA	few	TGCGCCAGCAGCTTGGGGCAGCTCGGCACCTACGAGCAGTACTTC	CASSLGQLGTYEQYF
TRBV2	TRBJ2-2	NA	NA	TGTGCCAGCAGAGGGGACACCGGGGAGCTGTTTTTT	CASRGDTGELFF
TRBV5-1	TRBJ1-3	NA	NA	TGCGCCAGCAGCTTGGCAACGAGCTCTGGAAACACCATATATTTT	CASSLATSSGNTIYF
TRBV9	TRBJ2-1	TRBD2	NA	TGTGCCAGCAGCGTAGTTTCGGCTAGCGGGAAGTTGGGTAATGAGCAGTTCTTC	CASSVVSASGKLGNEQFF
TRBV24-1	TRBJ2-3	NA	NA	TGTGCCACCAGTGACCCCCGGGCAGGGCCAGATACGCAGTATTTT	CATSDPRAGPDTQYF
TRBV7-2	TRBJ2-1	NA	NA	TGTGCCAGCACCCCACGCCCTACAAAGGAGCAGTTCTTC	CASTPRPTKEQFF
TRBV5-1	TRBJ2-1	TRBD2	few	TGCGCCAGCAGCTGGTACGGGGGGACCGCCTACAATGAGCAGTTCTTC	CASSWYGGTAYNEQFF
TRBV29-1	TRBJ1-1	NA	few	TGCAGCACGGACTTGGACACATACACTGAAGCTTTCTTT	CSTDLDTYTEAFF
TRBV18	TRBJ2-2	TRBD2	once	TGTGCCAGCTCACCACAGCGGGAGGGCATCACCGGGGAGCTGTTTTTT	CASSPQREGITGELFF
TRBV6-2/TRBV6-3	TRBJ2-3	TRBD2	few	TGTGCCATCAAGCGGGAGGGCACAGATACGCAGTATTTT	CAIKREGTDTQYF